The present T cell receptor (beta chain) was sequenced within a study of T cells in Graves' hyperthyroidism and ophthalmopathy (dated by TCRdb to the late 2010s). At the level of the whole study: To identify distinguishing TCR V-J signatures, a discovery cohort of around 100 patients was used, comprising 43 with Graves' ophthalmopathy and under 60 with stable Graves' hyperthyroidism. The roughly 94 discovery patients were randomly split 7:3 into training and test sets. An independent validation cohort of around 19 hyperthyroidism patients and roughly 16 patients who later progressed to ophthalmopathy tested prospective prediction of ophthalmopathy. After blood sampling, hyperthyroidism patients were treated with methimazole at a starting dose of 30 mg daily, and ophthalmopathy patients were treated with high-dose intravenous methylprednisolone. The paper reports TCR Vbeta CDR3 sequencing of over 120 peripheral blood samples: over 40 ophthalmopathy, roughly 80 hyperthyroidism and 17 progressor patients. Thyroid tissue and blood T-cell repertoires from about six Graves' hyperthyroidism patients were also compared in the study. General conclusions and limits of the study: In validation, progression to ophthalmopathy was predicted by the model with 70.59% sensitivity and 72% to 80% specificity, a median of 6.5 months before onset. Sample size was not statistically predetermined, and blinding of investigators to group allocation was not performed. Most expanded thyroid clonotypes (frequency above 0.001) were also found in blood, which suggests that blood repertoires may mirror thyroid immune responses. In cross-validation, a model built on a 13 V-J signature told ophthalmopathy apart from stable hyperthyroidism with approximately 90% sensitivity and roughly 82% specificity, and in testing the same model reached 80%/75%.

Of note for this clonotype: Its antigen is still unknown. The input lacks base qualities; no much larger clone sits a single base away.

The TCR beta CDR3 regions were amplified from the RNA transcripts. The first round of RT-PCR for the TCR CDR3 was performed with the HTBI primer set and the Qiagen OneStep RT-PCR kit. Libraries were constructed in a second round of multiplex PCR, after which size selection and purification were performed. Paired-end sequencing of the libraries was performed with 100 bp reads on an Illumina HiSeq2000. Processing in the source paper ran as follows. SOAPnuke was used to process the raw data, throwing out any read that contained adapters or uncalled bases, had a mean Phred below 15, or lacked an exact constant-primer or identifier match. High-quality paired reads were merged with COPE v1.2.5, and unique nucleotide sequences were defined as clonotypes. Clonotypes were aligned to IMGT TRBV, TRBD and TRBJ reference segments using MiTCR v1.1. The analysis included only V-J combinations with a frequency above 0.0001, which together covered around 99% of the repertoires. A TCS score was defined as the ratio of F50 (clonal expansion) to E x V (chaos), with BLOSUM62-based TCRdist applied between CDR3 peptides within each V-J. Welch's t-statistics and random forest reduced around 520 V-J features to 10 to 15, which were used in a naive Bayes classifier (R e1071). The public reads were reanalyzed by TCRdb: fastp trimming at Q25, MiXCR alignment, in-frame beta chains only. Identical CDR3 protein sequences are pooled into one entry, listed with their most common genes and DNA. TCRdb assigned the V and J calls; the authors' analysis was not used. Here the sample has approximately 590,000 distinct CDR3 sequences; about half occur a single time. The ten largest make up 8% to 8.5% of the sample.

The CDR3 starts with the cysteine, ends with the phenylalanine, and has 16 residues. CDR3 DNA is the only sequence kept; it has 48 bases, read in frame from the first base. V is pruned by 4 bases and J by 7 bases, leaving 11 bases of the junction without a gene match. In the germline V gene, CDR1 corresponds to SGHRS and CDR2 to YFSETQ. Stable Graves' hyperthyroidism was defined as the absence of progression to ophthalmopathy over 18 months of follow-up. Hyperthyroidism patients were newly diagnosed, with disease duration under 2 months, and aged 18 to 65 years. Any patient with an uncontrolled infection, another autoimmune disease, pregnancy or lactation was excluded. Clinical symptoms, serum thyroxine and TRAb, thyroid ultrasound, and orbital computed tomography formed the basis for the diagnoses. Trizol reagent was used to extract total RNA, and RNA quality was then checked on an Agilent 2100 Bioanalyzer.

In this chain, TRBV5-1 is recombined with TRBJ1-6; 7 junctional bases match TRBD1. Input material: peripheral blood or thyroid tissue (not recorded which). The source is a young woman with Graves' hyperthyroidism. Donor details come from another sample of the same person, matched by shared clones. The bases read TGCGCCAGCAGCCCTACAGGGCAGGGGGGGAATTCACCCCTCCACTTT. Its translation reads: CASSPTGQGGNSPLHF.